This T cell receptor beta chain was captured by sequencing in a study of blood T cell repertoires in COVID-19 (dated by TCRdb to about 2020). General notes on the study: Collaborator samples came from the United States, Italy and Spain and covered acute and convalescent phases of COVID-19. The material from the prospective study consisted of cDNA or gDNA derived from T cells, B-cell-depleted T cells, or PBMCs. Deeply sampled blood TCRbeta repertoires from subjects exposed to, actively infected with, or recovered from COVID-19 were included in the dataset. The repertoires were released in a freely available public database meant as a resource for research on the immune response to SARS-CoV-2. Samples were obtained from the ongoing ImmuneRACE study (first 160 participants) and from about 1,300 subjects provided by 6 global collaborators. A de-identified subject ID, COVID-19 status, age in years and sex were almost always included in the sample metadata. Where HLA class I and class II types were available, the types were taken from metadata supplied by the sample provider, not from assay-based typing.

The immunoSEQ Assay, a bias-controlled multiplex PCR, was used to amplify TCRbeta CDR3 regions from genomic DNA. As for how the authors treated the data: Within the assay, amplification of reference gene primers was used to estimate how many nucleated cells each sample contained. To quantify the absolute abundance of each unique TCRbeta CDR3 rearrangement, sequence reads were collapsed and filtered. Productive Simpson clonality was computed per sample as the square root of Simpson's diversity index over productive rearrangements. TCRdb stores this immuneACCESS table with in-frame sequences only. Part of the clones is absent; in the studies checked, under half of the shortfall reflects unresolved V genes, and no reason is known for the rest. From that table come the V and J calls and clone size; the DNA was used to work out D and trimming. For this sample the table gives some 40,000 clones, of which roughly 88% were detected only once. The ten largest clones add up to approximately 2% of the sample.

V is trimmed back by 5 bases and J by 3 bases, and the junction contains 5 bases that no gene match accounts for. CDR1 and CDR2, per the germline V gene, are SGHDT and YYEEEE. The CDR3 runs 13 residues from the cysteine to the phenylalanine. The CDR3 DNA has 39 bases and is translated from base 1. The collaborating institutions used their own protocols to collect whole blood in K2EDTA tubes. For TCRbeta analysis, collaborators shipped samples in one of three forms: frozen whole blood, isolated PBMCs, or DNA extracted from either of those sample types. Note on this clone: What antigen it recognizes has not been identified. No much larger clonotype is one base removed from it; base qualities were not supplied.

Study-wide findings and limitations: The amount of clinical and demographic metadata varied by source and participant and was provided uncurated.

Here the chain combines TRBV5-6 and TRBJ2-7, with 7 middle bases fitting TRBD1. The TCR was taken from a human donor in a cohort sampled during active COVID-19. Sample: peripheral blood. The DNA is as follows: TGTGCCAGCAGTAAGGGACAGCTCTACGAGCAGTACTTC. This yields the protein CASSKGQLYEQYF. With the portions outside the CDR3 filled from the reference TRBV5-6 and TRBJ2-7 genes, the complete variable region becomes DAGVTQSPTHLIKTRGQQVTLRCSPKSGHDTVSWYQQALGQGPQFIFQYYEEEERQRGNFPDRFSGHQFPNYSSELNVNALLLGDSALYLCASSKGQLYEQYFGPGTRLTVT.